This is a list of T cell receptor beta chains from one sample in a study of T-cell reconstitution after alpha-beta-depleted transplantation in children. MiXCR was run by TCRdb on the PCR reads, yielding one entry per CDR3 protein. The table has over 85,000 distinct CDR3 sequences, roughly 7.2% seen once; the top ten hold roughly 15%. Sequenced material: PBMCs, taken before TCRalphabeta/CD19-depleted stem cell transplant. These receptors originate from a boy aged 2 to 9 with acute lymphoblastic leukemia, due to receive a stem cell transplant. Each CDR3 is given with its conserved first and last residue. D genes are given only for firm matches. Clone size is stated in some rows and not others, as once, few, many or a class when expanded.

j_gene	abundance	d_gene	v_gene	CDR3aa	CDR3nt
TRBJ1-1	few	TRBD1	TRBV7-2	CASSLIQGAGSEAFF	TGTGCCAGCAGCTTAATACAGGGGGCAGGGTCTGAAGCTTTCTTT
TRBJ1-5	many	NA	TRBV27	CASRYQGGAGQPQHF	TGTGCCAGCAGATACCAAGGAGGGGCGGGACAGCCCCAGCATTTT
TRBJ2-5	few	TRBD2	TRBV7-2	CASSKSQDLAGGLIGAQYF	TGTGCCAGCAGCAAGTCTCAAGACCTAGCGGGGGGCCTCATTGGTGCCCAGTACTTC
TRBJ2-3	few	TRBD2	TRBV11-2	CASSLGSRGADTQYF	TGTGCCAGCAGCTTAGGGTCACGGGGGGCAGATACGCAGTATTTT
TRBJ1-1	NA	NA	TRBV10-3	CAISEGGRTEAFF	TGTGCCATCAGTGAGGGGGGACGGACTGAAGCTTTCTTT
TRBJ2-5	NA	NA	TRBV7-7	CASSPTERGPETQYF	TGTGCTAGCAGCCCAACGGAGAGGGGACCAGAGACCCAGTACTTC
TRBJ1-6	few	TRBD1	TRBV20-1	CSATPTGVRSYNSPLHF	TGCAGTGCTACCCCGACAGGGGTCAGGTCCTATAATTCACCCCTCCACTTT
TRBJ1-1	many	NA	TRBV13	CASSGVGGWETEAFF	TGTGCCAGCAGCGGTGTGGGGGGCTGGGAAACTGAAGCTTTCTTT
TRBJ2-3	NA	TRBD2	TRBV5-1	CASSSDDRGGGADTQYF	TGCGCCAGCAGCTCTGATGATAGAGGCGGGGGGGCAGATACGCAGTATTTT
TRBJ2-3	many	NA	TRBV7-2	CASSRLGPTDTQYF	TGTGCCAGCAGCCGGTTAGGACCCACAGATACGCAGTATTTT
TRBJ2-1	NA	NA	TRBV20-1	CSARDRRDPKNEQFF	TGCAGTGCTAGAGATCGCCGGGACCCCAAGAATGAGCAGTTCTTC
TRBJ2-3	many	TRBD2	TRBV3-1	CASSPGLAVTDTQYF	TGTGCCAGCAGCCCTGGACTAGCGGTCACAGATACGCAGTATTTT
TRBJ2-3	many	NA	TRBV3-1	CASSPGPSTDTQYF	TGTGCCAGCAGCCCCGGTCCTTCCACAGATACGCAGTATTTT
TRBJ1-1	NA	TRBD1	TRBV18	CASSPPGTGTEAFF	TGTGCCAGCTCACCGCCCGGGACAGGGACTGAAGCTTTCTTT
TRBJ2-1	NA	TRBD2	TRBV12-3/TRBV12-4	CASRLAGAYNEQFF	TGTGCCAGCAGACTAGCGGGGGCGTACAATGAGCAGTTCTTC
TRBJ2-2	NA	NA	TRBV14	CASSQVGTQNTGELFF	TGTGCCAGCAGCCAAGTCGGGACTCAGAACACCGGGGAGCTGTTTTTT
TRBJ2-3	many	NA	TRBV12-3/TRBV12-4	CASSFYAGASDTQYF	TGTGCCAGCAGTTTTTACGCAGGGGCATCAGATACGCAGTATTTT
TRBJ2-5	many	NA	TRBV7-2	CASSLGPPQGRETQYF	TGTGCCAGCAGCTTAGGTCCCCCGCAGGGGAGGGAGACCCAGTACTTC
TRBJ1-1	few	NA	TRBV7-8	CASSLEVQATNTEAFF	TGTGCCAGCAGCTTAGAAGTTCAGGCGACGAACACTGAAGCTTTCTTT
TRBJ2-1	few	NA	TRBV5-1	CASSLLAAGGGEQFF	TGCGCCAGCAGCTTACTAGCGGCAGGGGGGGGTGAGCAGTTCTTC
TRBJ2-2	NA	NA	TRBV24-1	CATSQNTGELFF	TGTGCCACCAGCCAGAACACCGGGGAGCTGTTTTTT
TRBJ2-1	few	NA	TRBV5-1	CASSFLQGTGDNEQFF	TGCGCCAGCAGCTTCTTACAGGGGACGGGGGACAATGAGCAGTTCTTC
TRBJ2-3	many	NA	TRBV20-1	CSANDPRSTDTQYF	TGCAGTGCTAACGATCCTCGGAGCACAGATACGCAGTATTTT
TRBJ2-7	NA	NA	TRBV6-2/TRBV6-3	CASSYRQAYEQYF	TGTGCCAGCAGTTATCGGCAGGCCTACGAGCAGTACTTC
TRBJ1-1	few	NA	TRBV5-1	CASSLGIGGEAFF	TGCGCCAGCAGCTTAGGTATTGGGGGTGAAGCTTTCTTT
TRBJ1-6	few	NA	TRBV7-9	CASSFGQDSPLHF	TGTGCCAGCAGCTTTGGACAAGACTCACCCCTCCACTTT
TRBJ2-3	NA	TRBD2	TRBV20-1	CSAPATGGFTDTQYF	TGCAGTGCTCCGGCGACGGGGGGGTTCACAGATACGCAGTATTTT
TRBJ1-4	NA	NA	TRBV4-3	CASSQDKGGYGELFF	TGCGCCAGCAGCCAAGATAAAGGTGGTTATGGGGAACTGTTTTTT
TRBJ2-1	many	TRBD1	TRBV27	CASSPGTGVNEQFF	TGTGCCAGCAGTCCCGGGACAGGGGTTAATGAGCAGTTCTTC